This T cell receptor beta chain was recovered during a study of cytomegalovirus exposure and HLA in healthy donors. General observations from the study: The authors listed roughly 150 TCR beta chains as cytomegalovirus-associated. Later work found that TCR association rates differed between HLA loci; DRB1 had the most and HLA-C the fewest.

The PCR made use of 60 Vbeta and 13 Jbeta primers. As originally analysed: There were 80 million or so unique TCR beta chains by a later count, and some 11 million of them were shared. The protocol was immunoSEQ multiplex PCR, while the TCRdb copy is restricted to in-frame clones and leaves out a portion. Clonal size and the V and J genes are those of that table, whereas D and trimming came from the DNA. This table holds some 120,000 clones, roughly four fifths found once. The CDR3 has 18 amino acids. J was trimmed by 4 bases and V by 4 bases; bases with no gene match: 14. Germline CDR1 reads MGHRA; CDR2 reads YSYEKL. Regarding this clone: Its antigen remains unidentified.

The sequence was obtained from a woman between 50 and 59 years old in good health and CMV-seropositive. The chain recombines TRBV4-1 with TRBJ2-2; 8 positions agree with TRBD2. The specimen sequenced was PBMCs. The DNA for the CDR3 is TGCGCCAGCAGCCCTATGACTATAGCGGGGCGGCGCACCGGGGAGCTGTTTTTT. As protein: CASSPMTIAGRRTGELFF.